This T cell receptor beta chain stems from a study of T cell responses to AZD1222 COVID-19 vaccine. Whole-study findings and limits: Nearly half of unique spike-specific TCRs reportedly avoided B.1.351 and B.1.1.7 mutated regions. There were vaccine-associated CD4 TCRs across spike, dominant at 160-218 and 743-854. Clonal diversity was possibly underestimated, and white British individuals and females predominated among donors. At study baseline, merely five or six AZD1222 recipients were seropositive.

V shed 6 bases and J 4 bases; nucleotides not matched to a gene: 4. The length of the CDR3 is 13 residues. Details on this clone: Its antigen is not identified.

Data came from immunoSEQ multiplex PCR; TCRdb stores just in-frame clones and leaves some out. The sample holds about 140,000 clones, 90% seen once. This chain connects TRBV12-3 or TRBV12-4 to TRBJ1-1; TRBD1 matches 8 bases. This clonotype was obtained from an adult in good health. This specimen was peripheral blood, taken on day 0 of AZD1222 vaccination. DNA of the CDR3: TGTGCCAGCAGCGCTACAGGGGGCACTGAAGCTTTCTTT. Encoded protein: CASSATGGTEAFF.